This TCR beta chain was recorded in a study of blood T cell repertoires in COVID-19. Study at large: Some COVID-19 samples were acute and others convalescent; all came from the United States, Italy and Spain. T cells, B-cell-depleted T cells, or PBMCs supplied cDNA or gDNA.

Seattle enrolled patients during active infection and tracked them longitudinally. As originally analysed: Amplification from reference gene primers served as the basis for estimated nucleated cell counts. The protocol was immunoSEQ multiplex PCR, while the TCRdb copy is restricted to in-frame clones and leaves out a portion. D and trimming come from the DNA, and the V and J calls and clone size come from that table. Of roughly 68,000 clones listed, about 90% are singletons. V was clipped by 0 bases and J by 1 base; unmatched bases: 0. There are 15 residues in the CDR3. The germline V gene has CDR1 SGHRS and CDR2 YFSETQ.

The source material was peripheral blood. The chain uses TRBV5-1 and TRBJ1-1; 10 bases are a match to TRBD1. This TCR was sampled from a man aged 50 to 60 with COVID-19, enrolled during active disease. The CDR3, as DNA: TGCGCCAGCAGCTTGGGGACAGGGGGGAACACTGAAGCTTTCTTT. This sequence encodes CASSLGTGGNTEAFF.